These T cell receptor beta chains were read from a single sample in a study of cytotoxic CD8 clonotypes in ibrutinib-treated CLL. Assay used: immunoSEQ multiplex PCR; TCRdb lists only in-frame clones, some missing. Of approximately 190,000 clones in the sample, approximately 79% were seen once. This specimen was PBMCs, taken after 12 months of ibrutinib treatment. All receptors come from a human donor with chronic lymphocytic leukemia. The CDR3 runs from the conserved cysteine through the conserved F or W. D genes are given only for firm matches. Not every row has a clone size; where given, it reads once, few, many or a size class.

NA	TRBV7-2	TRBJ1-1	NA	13	TGTGCCACCTTGGACAGCCCCAGCCCTGAAGCTTTCTTT	CATLDSPSPEAFF
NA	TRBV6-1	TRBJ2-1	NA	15	TGTGCCAGCAATACGTGGGGCGCTGCGACGTTTGAGCAGTTCTTC	CASNTWGAATFEQFF
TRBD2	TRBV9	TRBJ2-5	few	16	TGTGCCAGCAGCGTAGGTGGACTAGCGCTGAGAGAGACCCAGTACTTC	CASSVGGLALRETQYF
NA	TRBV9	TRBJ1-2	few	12	TGTGCCAGTGGTTCCGGTAACTATGGCTACACCTTC	CASGSGNYGYTF
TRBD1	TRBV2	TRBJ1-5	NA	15	TGTGCCAGCAGTGGCCAGGACAGGAGCAATCAGCCCCAGCATTTT	CASSGQDRSNQPQHF
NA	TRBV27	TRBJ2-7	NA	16	TGTGCCAGCAGTCCCACAGGCCGTCTTCCTCTCGGCGAGCAGTACTTC	CASSPTGRLPLGEQYF
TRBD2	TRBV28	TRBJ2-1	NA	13	TGTGCCAGCGGTCTAGCGGGAGGTGCAGAGCAGTTCTTC	CASGLAGGAEQFF
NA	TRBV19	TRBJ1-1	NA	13	TGTGCCAGTACCCTGCATATGAACACTGAAGCTTTCTTT	CASTLHMNTEAFF
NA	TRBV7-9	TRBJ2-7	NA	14	TGTGCCAGCAGCTGGGGGCGGGAGATTGACGAGCAGTACTTC	CASSWGREIDEQYF
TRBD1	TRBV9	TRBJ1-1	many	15	TGTGCCAGCAGCTCGACGGGACAGATGAACACTGAAGCTTTCTTT	CASSSTGQMNTEAFF
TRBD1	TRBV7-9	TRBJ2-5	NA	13	TGTGCCAGCAGCCCGACAGGGCATGAGACCCAGTACTTC	CASSPTGHETQYF
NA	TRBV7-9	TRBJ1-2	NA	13	TGTGCCAGCAGCTTAGAGGCAGACTATGGCTACACCTTC	CASSLEADYGYTF
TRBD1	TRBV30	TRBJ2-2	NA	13	TGTGCCTGGAACCCAGGGGGCTTCGGGGAGCTGTTTTTT	CAWNPGGFGELFF
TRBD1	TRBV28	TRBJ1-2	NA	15	TGTGCCAGCAGTTTAGGGGGACAGGGAGGCTATGGCTACACCTTC	CASSLGGQGGYGYTF
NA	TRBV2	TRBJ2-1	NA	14	TGTGCCAGCAGTGCAGGGGCCCAACAATGGGGGCAGTTCTTC	CASSAGAQQWGQFF
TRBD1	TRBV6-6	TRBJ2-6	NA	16	TGTGCCAGCAAGCCCGAGGGGGCGAGTGGGGCCAACGTCCTGACTTTC	CASKPEGASGANVLTF
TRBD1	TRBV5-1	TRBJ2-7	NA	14	TGCGCCAGCAGCTTGGGGACAGGGGCCTACGAGCAGTACTTC	CASSLGTGAYEQYF
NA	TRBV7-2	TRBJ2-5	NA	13	TGTGCCAGCAGCTTTTCACCGCAAGAGACCCAGTACTTC	CASSFSPQETQYF
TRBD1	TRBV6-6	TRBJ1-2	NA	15	TGTGCCAGCAGTTACTCCACGGGGACAGGGGATGGCTACACCTTC	CASSYSTGTGDGYTF
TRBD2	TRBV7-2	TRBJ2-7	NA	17	TGTGCCAGCAGCTTATATTCGACTAGCGGGTCCTCCTACGAGCAGTACTTC	CASSLYSTSGSSYEQYF
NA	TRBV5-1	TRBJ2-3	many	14	TGCGCCAGCAGCTTACCTTCTCGAATAGATACGCAGTATTTT	CASSLPSRIDTQYF
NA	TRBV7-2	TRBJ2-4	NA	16	TGTGCCAGCAGCCCACCTAGGGACCCCGCCAAAAACATTCAGTACTTC	CASSPPRDPAKNIQYF
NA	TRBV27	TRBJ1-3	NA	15	TGTGCCAGCAGTTTCCGGCATAGCTCTGGAAACACCATATATTTT	CASSFRHSSGNTIYF
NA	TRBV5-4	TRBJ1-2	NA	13	TGTGCCAGCAGCCCCGACACGAACTATGGCTACACCTTC	CASSPDTNYGYTF
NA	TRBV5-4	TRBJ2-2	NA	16	TGTGCCAGCAGCTTGCGTAATTCAGGGGATGTCGGGGAGCTGTTTTTT	CASSLRNSGDVGELFF
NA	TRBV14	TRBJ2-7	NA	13	TGTGCCAGCAGCCTTTCAGACAGCTACGAGCAGTACTTC	CASSLSDSYEQYF
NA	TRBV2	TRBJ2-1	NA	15	TGTGCCAGCAGCCTATCTCTGGGGTACGGGAATGAGCAGTTCTTC	CASSLSLGYGNEQFF
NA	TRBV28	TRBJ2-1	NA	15	TGTGCCAGCAGGCAGACTAGTGTATCCTACAATGAGCAGTTCTTC	CASRQTSVSYNEQFF
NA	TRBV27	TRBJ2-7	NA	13	TGTGCCAGCAGCGACAGGCTATCGGAGGCCTCCCTATTC	CASSDRLSEASLF
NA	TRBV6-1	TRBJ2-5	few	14	TGTGCCAGCAGTGGCCCCAGGGCGGGGGAGACCCAGTACTTC	CASSGPRAGETQYF
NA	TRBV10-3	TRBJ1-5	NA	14	TGTGCCACCAAGGGGGGCGCCGGCAATCAGCCCCAGCATTTT	CATKGGAGNQPQHF
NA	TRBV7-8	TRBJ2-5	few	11	TGTGCCAGCAGCTTACATGAGACCCAGTACTTC	CASSLHETQYF
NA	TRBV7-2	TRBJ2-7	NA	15	TGTGCCAGCAGCCCGACAGGCAGGAGCTCCTACGAGCAGTACTTC	CASSPTGRSSYEQYF
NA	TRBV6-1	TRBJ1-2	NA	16	TGTGCCAGCAGTGAGGACAGCGGGCAATTGGGCGTTGGCTACACCTTC	CASSEDSGQLGVGYTF
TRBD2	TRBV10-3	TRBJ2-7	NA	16	TGTGCCATTGGACTAGCGGGGGGAAGGAGCTCCTACGAGCAGTACTTC	CAIGLAGGRSSYEQYF
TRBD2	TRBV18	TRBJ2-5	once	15	TGTGCCAGCTCACCACTACTAGCGGGGGGAGAGACCCAGTACTTC	CASSPLLAGGETQYF
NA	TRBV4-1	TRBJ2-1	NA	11	TGCGCCAGCGGGGTCAACAATGAGCAGTTCTTC	CASGVNNEQFF
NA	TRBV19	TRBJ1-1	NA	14	TGTGCCAGTAGTATCACCCTGGGAGTAACTGAAGCTTTCTTT	CASSITLGVTEAFF
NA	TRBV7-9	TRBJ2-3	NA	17	TGTGCCAGCAGCGGGTACGGGACTCGAGGTAGCACAGATACGCAGTATTTT	CASSGYGTRGSTDTQYF
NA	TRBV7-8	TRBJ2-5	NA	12	TGTGCCAGCAGTCTCCCCTGGGAGACCCAGTACTTC	CASSLPWETQYF
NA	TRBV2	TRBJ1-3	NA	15	TGTGCCAGCAGTGAAAGGGCCGCCCTTGGAAACACCATATATTTT	CASSERAALGNTIYF
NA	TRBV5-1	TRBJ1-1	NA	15	TGCGCCAGCAGCTTGTTAGGGGCAATGAACACTGAAGCTTTCTTT	CASSLLGAMNTEAFF
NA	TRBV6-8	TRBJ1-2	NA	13	TGTGCCAGTGGGAGGGTGTCTTACTATGGCTACACCTTC	CASGRVSYYGYTF
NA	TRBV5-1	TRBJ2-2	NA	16	TGCGCCAGCAGGGCGGCGGGAACCGGGGTCACCGGGGAGCTGTTTTTT	CASRAAGTGVTGELFF
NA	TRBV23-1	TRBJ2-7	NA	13	TGCGCCAGCAGCCCAGGGGACGGCTACGAGCAGTACTTC	CASSPGDGYEQYF
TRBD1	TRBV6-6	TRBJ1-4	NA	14	TGTGCCAGCCGATTACAGGGGGGTAATGAAAAACTGTTTTTT	CASRLQGGNEKLFF
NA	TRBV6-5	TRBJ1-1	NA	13	TGTGCCAGCAGTGACGTGGGGGTCTCTGAAGCTTTCTTT	CASSDVGVSEAFF
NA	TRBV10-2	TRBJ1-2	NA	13	TGCGCCAGCAGTCCCGGGGAGAACTATGGCTACACCTTC	CASSPGENYGYTF
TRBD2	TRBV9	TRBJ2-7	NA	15	TGTGCCAGCAGCGTAGCCCCTAGCGGGACGGGGGAGCAGTACTTC	CASSVAPSGTGEQYF
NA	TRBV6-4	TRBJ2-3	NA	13	TGTGCCAGCAGTGACTCCACCACAGATACGCAGTATTTT	CASSDSTTDTQYF
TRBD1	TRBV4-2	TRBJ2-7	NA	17	TGTGCCAGCAGCCCACATCCCCCGACAGGGGAGACCTACGAGCAGTACTTC	CASSPHPPTGETYEQYF
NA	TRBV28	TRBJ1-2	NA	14	TGTGCCAGCAGTTTGGGGGGTCAAAACTATGGCTACACCTTC	CASSLGGQNYGYTF
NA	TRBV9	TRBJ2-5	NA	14	TGTGCCAGCAGCGACGGGACGAACCAAGAGACCCAGTACTTC	CASSDGTNQETQYF